This T cell receptor (beta chain) was found in a study of T cell repertoires in cytomegalovirus infection. Whole-study context: Public TCR beta signatures provided an indication of both CMV infection and a matching HLA type.

The table lists this clonotype with a few counts. The CDR3 has 17 residues. Germline values: CDR1 KGHDR, CDR2 SFDVKD. With 1 base clipped from V and 1 base from J, the junction kept 5 bases outside the gene matches. TCRdb re-derived calls from the reads in MiXCR, one entry per CDR3 protein. The repertoire has hundreds of thousands of distinct CDR3 sequences, roughly a quarter of them found once; the top ten carry roughly 8%. This clonotype was obtained from a human donor in good health (CMV status not recorded). Some clones in this sample may be carry-over from other donors' samples. The chain joins TRBV24-1 to TRBJ2-2, with 7 bases identical to TRBD1. Sequenced material: CD8+ T cells from PBMCs. Here the CDR3 reads CATSDFPTGRNTGELFF. The CDR3 nucleotides read TGTGCCACCAGTGATTTCCCGACAGGGAGGAACACCGGGGAGCTGTTTTTT.